A single sample gave rise to the 25 T cell receptor beta chains below, sequenced in a study of blood T cell repertoires in COVID-19. Method: immunoSEQ multiplex PCR; TCRdb's copy keeps in-frame clones and lacks some. Altogether about 260,000 clones are present, 70% to 90% being singletons, with the ten largest covering 3.7%. Source material: peripheral blood. The source of these receptors is a woman in her forties with acute or convalescent COVID-19.

This clone has more than one count but fewer than ten. This rearrangement joins TRBV25-1 to TRBJ1-2, with 9 positions matching TRBD1. The CDR3 extends over 16 amino acids. The trim removed 1 base at V and 4 bases at J, leaving 7 bases unmatched. Germline CDR1 is MGHDK and CDR2 is SYGVNS. Here the CDR3 reads CASSEWGTGTPYGYTF. CDR3 sequence (DNA): TGTGCCAGCAGTGAATGGGGGACAGGGACTCCCTATGGCTACACCTTC.

The chain recombines TRBV9 with TRBJ2-5; possibly TRBD2 for D (5 bases). Trimming removed 0 bases from V and 6 bases from J, with 12 bases in between. Germline-derived CDR1 and CDR2 are SGDLS and YYNGEE. The CDR3 consists of 14 residues. CDR3 sequence: CASSVEVRGKTQYF. For the CDR3, the DNA is TGTGCCAGCAGCGTAGAGGTCAGAGGGAAGACCCAGTACTTC.

This sequence joins TRBV6-5 and TRBJ2-1; 9 bases line up with TRBD1. V shed 4 bases and J 0 bases; nucleotides not matched to a gene: 4. Germline V lookup: CDR1 MNHEY, CDR2 SVGAGI. There are 16 residues in the CDR3. This CDR3 reads CASSWDRESSYNEQFF. In nucleotides, the CDR3 is TGTGCCAGCAGTTGGGACAGGGAGAGCTCCTACAATGAGCAGTTCTTC.

This chain joins TRBV5-1 and TRBJ1-6; TRBD1 agrees at 8 bases. V lost 4 bases, J lost 9 bases, and 9 bases stayed unmatched. The CDR3 runs to 15 residues. CDR1 and CDR2 (germline): SGHRS, YFSETQ. The CDR3 bases are TGCGCCAGCAGCCCGGATGGACAGGGAAGTTCACCCCTCCACTTT. It codes for CASSPDGQGSSPLHF.

The chain links TRBV2 to TRBJ1-5; TRBD1 agrees at 12 bases. V shed 5 bases and J 6 bases; nucleotides not matched to a gene: 14. The CDR3 runs to 18 residues. Germline assignment: CDR1 SNHLY and CDR2 FYNNEI. The DNA for the CDR3 is TGTGCCAGCAGTCTGGATCCCGGGACAGGGGGCTTGGGTCAGCCCCAGCATTTT. It encodes CASSLDPGTGGLGQPQHF.

This chain connects TRBV27 to TRBJ2-2, with no clear D. The germline gives CDR1 MNHEY, CDR2 SMNVEV (reference sequence). V lost 7 bases, J lost 7 bases, and 7 bases lay in between. The length of the CDR3 is 11 residues. The CDR3 DNA reads TGTGCCAGCAAAACTTTCGGGGAGCTGTTTTTT. It specifies CASKTFGELFF.

V usage is TRBV12-3 or TRBV12-4 and J usage is TRBJ1-4, with a weak D call TRBD1 (6 bases). The CDR3 runs to 11 residues. With 1 base removed from V and 15 bases from J, the gap between germline ends came to 9 bases. This chain's CDR3 is CASSLDRAVFF. The CDR3 nucleotides read TGTGCCAGCAGTTTAGACAGGGCGGTGTTTTTT.

V and J are TRBV2 and TRBJ2-3; D is undetermined. V gave up 0 bases and J gave up 3 bases, with 4 bases separating them. CDR3 length equals 13 residues. Per the germline V gene, CDR1 is SNHLY and CDR2 is FYNNEI. The CDR3, as DNA: TGTGCCAGCAGTGAAGCCAATACAGATACGCAGTATTTT. Translation: CASSEANTDTQYF.

J is TRBJ1-3 and V is TRBV3-1 (or the pseudogene TRBV3-2), with D unclear. The CDR3 is 16 residues long. V lost 2 bases and J 6 bases, leaving 17 bases between the germline ends. Germline CDR1 LGHDT, CDR2 YNNKEL (reference sequence). As DNA, the CDR3 is TGTGCCAGCAGCCAATACCCCCAGGAGGTAGCAAACACCATATATTTT. Its protein is CASSQYPQEVANTIYF.

This chain connects TRBV7-9 to TRBJ1-1; a weak D match, TRBD1 (6 bases). Germline V gives CDR1 SEHNR, CDR2 FQNEAQ (reference sequence). V was pared by 3 bases and J by 4 bases, with 12 bases between. This CDR3 has 14 residues. The CDR3 coding sequence is TGTGCCAGCAGCTTTCTCAGGGGTTCCACTGAAGCTTTCTTT. It translates to CASSFLRGSTEAFF.

This clone has a handful of counts. V gene TRBV5-1 combines with J gene TRBJ2-5; D is perhaps TRBD2 (5 bases). This CDR3 comprises 12 residues. Trimming shortened V by 4 bases and J by 8 bases, and 12 bases separated the two germline ends. Looked up from germline, CDR1 is SGHRS and CDR2 is YFSETQ. This CDR3 reads CASSPYGVTQYF. The DNA for the CDR3 is TGCGCCAGCAGCCCGTACGGGGTAACCCAGTACTTC. The full variable domain, its missing parts supplied by reference TRBV5-1 and TRBJ2-5, is KAGVTQTPRYLIKTRGQQVTLSCSPISGHRSVSWYQQTPGQGLQFLFEYFSETQRNKGNFPGRFSGRQFSNSRSEMNVSTLELGDSALYLCASSPYGVTQYFGPGTRLLVL.

This clone was detected only once. The J gene is TRBJ1-5, the V gene TRBV29-1; TRBD1 matches at 7 bases. CDR1 is SQVTM, CDR2 ANQGSEA, per germline. The CDR3 covers 14 residues. V lost 2 bases, J lost 0 bases, and 1 base stayed unmatched. The CDR3 coding sequence is TGCAGCGTTGAAACAGGGGATAGCAATCAGCCCCAGCATTTT. Its protein product is CSVETGDSNQPQHF.

The genes are TRBV9 and TRBJ1-1; no reliable D call. The CDR3 is 14 residues long. V lost 0 bases and J 2 bases, leaving 8 bases between the germline ends. In germline, CDR1 is SGDLS, CDR2 YYNGEE. DNA of the CDR3: TGTGCCAGCAGCGTAGCGGTCTTTAACACTGAAGCTTTCTTT. This translates into CASSVAVFNTEAFF.

The chain has TRBV2 and TRBJ1-3; 7 nucleotides match TRBD1. The germline V gene encodes CDR1 SNHLY and CDR2 FYNNEI. V trimming: 4 bases; J trimming: 4 bases; junction bases outside the gene matches: 1. CDR3 length: 13 residues. CDR3 sequence: CASSGQGGNTIYF. DNA of the CDR3: TGTGCCAGCAGTGGACAGGGCGGAAACACCATATATTTT.

The V call is TRBV15, the J call TRBJ1-5; D ambiguous. Looked up from germline, CDR1 is LNHNV and CDR2 is YYDKDF (reference sequence). This CDR3 has 14 residues. V was trimmed by 1 base and J by 6 bases, leaving 10 bases between them. The CDR3 region is CATSRGPGSQPQHF. CDR3 in DNA: TGTGCCACCAGCAGAGGACCGGGGAGTCAGCCCCAGCATTTT.

The V call is TRBV5-1, the J call TRBJ1-6, with 7 bases identical to TRBD1. The CDR3 is made up of 15 amino acids. Germline V gene lookup returns CDR1 SGHRS and CDR2 YFSETQ. J gave up 6 bases and V 0 bases, and 3 bases lay outside the gene matches. The CDR3 bases are TGCGCCAGCAGCTTGGAGGGGGCCTTTAATTCACCCCTCCACTTT. Its translation is CASSLEGAFNSPLHF.

This clone appeared a few times. The V gene is TRBV5-1, the J gene TRBJ1-2; D possibly corresponds to TRBD1 (6 bases). The germline CDR1 and CDR2 sequences are SGHRS and YFSETQ. The CDR3 runs to 14 residues. V was shortened by 3 bases and J by 2 bases, with 11 bases between the two germline ends. Here the CDR3 reads CASSSGTMNYGYTF. The CDR3 DNA reads as TGCGCCAGCAGCTCCGGGACAATGAACTATGGCTACACCTTC.

The CDR3 nucleotides read TGTGCCAGCAGCTTAGAGCGGGCGACAGAGCTCTATGGCTACACCTTC. It yields the protein CASSLERATELYGYTF. This chain links TRBV7-8 with TRBJ1-2; tentatively, D is TRBD1 (5 bases). The CDR3 is made up of 16 amino acids. V was pared by 1 base and J by 4 bases, with 16 bases between. Germline CDR1 SGHVS, CDR2 FQNEAQ.

The chain is built from TRBV30 and TRBJ2-2, with a possible D match to TRBD1 (5 bases). CDR3 length: 16 amino acids. With 3 bases removed from V and 6 bases from J, the gap between germline ends came to 20 bases. Per germline, CDR1 GTSNPN and CDR2 SVGIG (reference sequence). The CDR3 DNA reads TGTGCCTGGAGGGATGACAGAAAAGGAGAATCCGGGGAGCTGTTTTTT. Protein sequence: CAWRDDRKGESGELFF.

This chain joins TRBV7-8 and TRBJ1-2; TRBD1 might be the D (6 bases). Trimming took 5 bases from V and 3 from J, leaving 13 bases between them. This CDR3 comprises 14 residues. Germline CDR1 SGHVS, CDR2 FQNEAQ. Here the CDR3 reads CASSLPGGYYGYTF. The CDR3 DNA reads as TGTGCCAGCAGCCTCCCGGGGGGCTACTATGGCTACACCTTC.

V gene TRBV12-5 combines with J gene TRBJ2-7; weak D call: TRBD2 (6 bases). Trimming removed 0 bases at V and 4 bases at J, with 16 bases between. The CDR3 runs 16 residues. The germline CDR1 and CDR2 sequences are LGHNT and FRNRAP. CDR3 nucleotides: TGTGCTAGTGGTTTGGTAGGCAGCGGGTTCACATACGAGCAGTACGTC. Translating gives CASGLVGSGFTYEQYV.

The chain employs TRBV30 and TRBJ2-2; 10 nucleotides match TRBD2. The junction had 4 bases not matched to a gene; V was cut back by 4 bases and J by 5 bases. CDR1 GTSNPN and CDR2 SVGIG come from the germline V gene (reference sequence). The CDR3 runs 14 residues. The CDR3 DNA reads as TGTGCCTGGACCCAGCGGGGGGGGACCGGGGAGCTGTTTTTT. Its translation: CAWTQRGGTGELFF.

V usage is TRBV18 and J usage is TRBJ1-6, with D maybe TRBD1 (5 bases). This CDR3 has 16 amino acids. The V end lost 2 bases, the J end lost 5 bases, and 13 bases lay between the germline ends. Germline V gives CDR1 KGHSH, CDR2 LQKENI. The CDR3 is CASSPAQGGNNSPLHF. The CDR3 DNA sequence: TGTGCCAGCTCACCAGCGCAGGGAGGGAATAATTCACCCCTCCACTTT.

The CDR3 sequence: CASSQGTTNTEAFF. CDR3 coding DNA: TGTGCCAGCAGCCAAGGCACAACGAACACTGAAGCTTTCTTT. The gene calls are TRBV4-2 and TRBJ1-1; no definite D call. V gave up 1 base and J gave up 1 base, with 7 bases separating them. CDR3 length: 14 residues. CDR1 and CDR2 from the germline V gene are LGHNA and YNFKEQ.

V usage is TRBV9 and J usage is TRBJ1-6; D is undetermined. The CDR3 has 15 amino acids. Germline loops: CDR1 SGDLS, CDR2 YYNGEE. V dropped 0 bases and J dropped 7 bases, with 11 bases sitting between them. The CDR3: CASSVAESPNSPLHF. The DNA for the CDR3 is TGTGCCAGCAGCGTAGCTGAGAGTCCAAATTCACCCCTCCACTTT.